This record concerns one T cell receptor (beta chain) sequence. An end of the junction differs from the germline gene, which may be a read error. In the source study's methods: Amplification of reference gene primers was used by the study to estimate nucleated cell counts. Clones were read by immunoSEQ multiplex PCR, and TCRdb kept only the in-frame ones, dropping some. The DNA gave D and trimming, while V, J and clone size come from that table. The sample has 120,000 or so clones; around 90% are singletons. CDR1 is MNHNS and CDR2 is SASEGT in the germline V gene. The CDR3 runs to 17 residues. The record originates from a study of blood T cell repertoires in COVID-19. Study background: Sources were T cells, B-cell-depleted T cells, or PBMCs; the material itself was cDNA or gDNA.

V usage is TRBV6-1 and J usage is TRBJ2-3, with 7 bases matching TRBD2. The clonotype comes from a human donor in a cohort sampled during active COVID-19. Material for sequencing was peripheral blood. CDR3 nucleotide sequence: TGTGCCAGCAGCGAAGAGGTTCGGGGGGTGAGCACAGATACGCAGTATTTT. It yields the protein CASSEEVRGVSTDTQYF.